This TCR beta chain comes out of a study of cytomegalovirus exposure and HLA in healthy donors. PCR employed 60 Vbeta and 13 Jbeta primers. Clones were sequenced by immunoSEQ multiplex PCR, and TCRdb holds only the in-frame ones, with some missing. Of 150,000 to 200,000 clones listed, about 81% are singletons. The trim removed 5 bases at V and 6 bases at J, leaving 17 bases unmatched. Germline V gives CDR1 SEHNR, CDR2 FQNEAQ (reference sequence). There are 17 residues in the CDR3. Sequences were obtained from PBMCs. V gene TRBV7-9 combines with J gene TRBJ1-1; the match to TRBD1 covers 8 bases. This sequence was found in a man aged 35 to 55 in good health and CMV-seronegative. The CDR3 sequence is CASSRFATGEKGAEAFF. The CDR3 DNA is TGTGCCAGCAGCCGATTCGCGACAGGGGAGAAAGGGGCTGAAGCTTTCTTT.